This TCR beta chain was documented in a study of blood T cell repertoires in COVID-19. The data were produced by immunoSEQ multiplex PCR, yet TCRdb's version contains in-frame clones alone and is incomplete. Of 200,000 to 250,000 clones in the sample, around 80% were seen once. The V gene's germline CDR1 is WNHNN and CDR2 SYGVQD (reference sequence). The CDR3 covers 15 residues. Trimming took 5 bases from V and 7 from J; bases not matched to a gene: 8. The chain recombines TRBV10-1 with TRBJ2-1, with 10 bases fitting TRBD2. The TCR was taken from a young woman with acute or convalescent COVID-19. Source material: peripheral blood. CDR3 nucleotide sequence: TGCGCCAGCAGTCTAGCGGGAGTTGGGACGAATGAGCAGTTCTTC. It codes for CASSLAGVGTNEQFF.